What follows describes a single TCR beta chain. Antigen: not known. This entry is derived from a study of T cells in Graves' hyperthyroidism and ophthalmopathy. Roughly 10 ml of fresh peripheral blood supplied the PBMCs. Trimming removed 10 bases from V and 4 bases from J; junction bases left unmatched: 11. The CDR3 contains 14 residues. Per germline, CDR1 MDHEN and CDR2 SYDVKM. Study-level points and caveats: Ophthalmopathy was separated from stable hyperthyroidism by a 13 V-J model.

Using RNA transcripts as the source, TCR beta CDR3 regions were amplified. First-round RT-PCR with HTBI primers amplified the TCR CDR3 region. TCRdb independently ran MiXCR on the multiplex PCR reads; one entry per CDR3 protein. Here the sample spans hundreds of thousands of distinct CDR3 sequences, 15% to 20% being singletons. The J gene is TRBJ1-2, the V gene TRBV28, with 8 bases aligning to TRBD1. This sequence was found in a woman aged 25 to 39 with Graves' hyperthyroidism. Sequencing was carried out using blood. CDR3 coding DNA: TGTGCCATTGATGCAGGGGGCAAGCCCTATGGCTACACCTTC. Residues: CAIDAGGKPYGYTF.